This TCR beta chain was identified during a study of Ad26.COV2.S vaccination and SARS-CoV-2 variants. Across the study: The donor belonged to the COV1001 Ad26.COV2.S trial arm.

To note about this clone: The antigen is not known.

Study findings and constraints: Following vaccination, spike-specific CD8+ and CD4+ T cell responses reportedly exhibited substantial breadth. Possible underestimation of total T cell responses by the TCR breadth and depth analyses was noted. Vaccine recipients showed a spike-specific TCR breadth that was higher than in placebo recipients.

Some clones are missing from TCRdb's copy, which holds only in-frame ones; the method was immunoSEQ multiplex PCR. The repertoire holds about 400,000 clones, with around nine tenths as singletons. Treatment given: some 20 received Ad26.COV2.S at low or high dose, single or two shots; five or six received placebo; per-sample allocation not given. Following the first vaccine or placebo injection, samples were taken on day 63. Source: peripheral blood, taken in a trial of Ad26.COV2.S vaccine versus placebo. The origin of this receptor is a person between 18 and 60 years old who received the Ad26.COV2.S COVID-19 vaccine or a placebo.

CDR3 residues: CASSPSQGWNTEAFF. Here the CDR3 DNA reads TGTGCCAGCTCACCTTCACAGGGTTGGAACACTGAAGCTTTCTTT. The V and J genes are TRBV18 and TRBJ1-1; D is perhaps TRBD1 (6 bases). Germline V gene lookup returns CDR1 KGHSH and CDR2 LQKENI. The CDR3 is 15 amino acids. V was pared by 3 bases and J by 1 base, with 12 bases between.